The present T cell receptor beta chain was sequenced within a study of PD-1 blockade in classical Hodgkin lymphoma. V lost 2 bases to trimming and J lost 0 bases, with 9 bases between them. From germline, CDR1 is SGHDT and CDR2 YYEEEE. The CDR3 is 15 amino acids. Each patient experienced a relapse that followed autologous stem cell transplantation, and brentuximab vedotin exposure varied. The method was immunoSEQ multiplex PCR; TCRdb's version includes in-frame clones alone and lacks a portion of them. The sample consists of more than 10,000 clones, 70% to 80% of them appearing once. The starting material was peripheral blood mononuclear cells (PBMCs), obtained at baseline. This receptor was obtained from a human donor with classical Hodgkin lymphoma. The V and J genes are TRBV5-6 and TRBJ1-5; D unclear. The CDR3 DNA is TGTGCCAGCAGCTTTACCACGGATAGCAATCAGCCCCAGCATTTT. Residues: CASSFTTDSNQPQHF. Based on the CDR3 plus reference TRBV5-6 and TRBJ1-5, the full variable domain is DAGVTQSPTHLIKTRGQQVTLRCSPKSGHDTVSWYQQALGQGPQFIFQYYEEEERQRGNFPDRFSGHQFPNYSSELNVNALLLGDSALYLCASSFTTDSNQPQHFGDGTRLSIL.